Sequencing of this T cell receptor beta chain was carried out in a study of a mutant IDH1 vaccine in newly diagnosed glioma. The table came from immunoSEQ multiplex PCR; TCRdb's copy has only in-frame clones and leaves some out. The sample yields roughly 120,000 clones, around 77% seen once. Noted time point: week 11, during vaccination. It was 300 ug of mutant IDH1 20-mer peptide that made up each vaccine dose, given with topical imiquimod. The CDR3 runs to 15 residues. Germline loops: CDR1 MNHEY, CDR2 SVGAGI. The junction had 11 bases not matched to a gene; V was cut back by 5 bases and J by 5 bases. In regard to this clone: Its cognate antigen is unknown.

V usage is TRBV6-5 and J usage is TRBJ2-5; 7 bases are a match to TRBD2. This material consisted of PBMCs, taken from a glioma patient whose treatment included an IDH1 peptide vaccine. The clonotype was recovered from a man aged 40-50 years with glioma. The DNA for the CDR3 is TGTGCCAGCAGTCCCTCCCGGACTAGTAGCGAGACCCAGTACTTC. Translation: CASSPSRTSSETQYF.